The text below deals with one T cell receptor beta chain. Its target is unknown. The sample originates from a study of human T cells and chemical hapten exposure. TCRdb called the RACE reads again in MiXCR, with one record for every CDR3 protein. The sample lists tens of thousands of distinct CDR3 sequences; around 10% were seen once. V gave up 10 bases and J gave up 3 bases; unmatched junction bases: 5. The CDR3 sequence is 13 residues long. The germline V gene encodes CDR1 SGHTA and CDR2 FQGNSA. Time point given: patch test 2, 6 weeks after DPC sensitization. Stated treatment: therapeutic diphenylcyclopropenone sensitization with weekly scalp DPC. The study enrolled 18 to 70-year-old alopecia patients suitable for DPC. Whole blood that had not been fractionated was the source of extracted total RNA. Study-wide results and caveats: Relative to controls, expanded TCRs formed significantly more large CDR3 similarity clusters.

The clonotype comes from a woman aged 45-65 years with alopecia areata. Some clones in this sample may be carry-over from other donors' samples. The genes are TRBV7-2 and TRBJ2-1, with 8 bases lining up with TRBD2. The sequences come from whole blood, collected in connection with sensitization to the hapten diphenylcyclopropenone (DPC). CDR3 nucleotide sequence: TGTGCCACTTCGGGGACTAGCTACAATGAGCAGTTCTTC. Its translation is CATSGTSYNEQFF.